This TCR beta chain was observed in a study of blood T cells in healthy people across ages. The second PCR ran about 6 to 12 cycles with a sample-barcoded 5' primer and J-beta primers. TCRdb ran MiXCR on the 5' RACE reads and lists one entry per CDR3 protein. The data contain hundreds of thousands of distinct CDR3 sequences, around 24% of them singletons. V was pared by 4 bases and J by 2 bases, with 13 bases between. Germline V gene sequence: CDR1 LGHDT, CDR2 YNNKEL (reference sequence). This CDR3 spans 15 amino acids. This clonotype turned up a few times. Separately, the same data were catalogued under a study of T cells of mothers and their children.

This clonotype was sampled from a boy aged 10-17 years in good health. Sequenced sample: blood. The chain carries TRBV3-1 and TRBJ2-3; D gene ambiguous. The CDR3 DNA follows: TGTGCCAGCAGCCCGTTTTGGGGTCTCACAGATACGCAGTATTTT. It encodes CASSPFWGLTDTQYF.